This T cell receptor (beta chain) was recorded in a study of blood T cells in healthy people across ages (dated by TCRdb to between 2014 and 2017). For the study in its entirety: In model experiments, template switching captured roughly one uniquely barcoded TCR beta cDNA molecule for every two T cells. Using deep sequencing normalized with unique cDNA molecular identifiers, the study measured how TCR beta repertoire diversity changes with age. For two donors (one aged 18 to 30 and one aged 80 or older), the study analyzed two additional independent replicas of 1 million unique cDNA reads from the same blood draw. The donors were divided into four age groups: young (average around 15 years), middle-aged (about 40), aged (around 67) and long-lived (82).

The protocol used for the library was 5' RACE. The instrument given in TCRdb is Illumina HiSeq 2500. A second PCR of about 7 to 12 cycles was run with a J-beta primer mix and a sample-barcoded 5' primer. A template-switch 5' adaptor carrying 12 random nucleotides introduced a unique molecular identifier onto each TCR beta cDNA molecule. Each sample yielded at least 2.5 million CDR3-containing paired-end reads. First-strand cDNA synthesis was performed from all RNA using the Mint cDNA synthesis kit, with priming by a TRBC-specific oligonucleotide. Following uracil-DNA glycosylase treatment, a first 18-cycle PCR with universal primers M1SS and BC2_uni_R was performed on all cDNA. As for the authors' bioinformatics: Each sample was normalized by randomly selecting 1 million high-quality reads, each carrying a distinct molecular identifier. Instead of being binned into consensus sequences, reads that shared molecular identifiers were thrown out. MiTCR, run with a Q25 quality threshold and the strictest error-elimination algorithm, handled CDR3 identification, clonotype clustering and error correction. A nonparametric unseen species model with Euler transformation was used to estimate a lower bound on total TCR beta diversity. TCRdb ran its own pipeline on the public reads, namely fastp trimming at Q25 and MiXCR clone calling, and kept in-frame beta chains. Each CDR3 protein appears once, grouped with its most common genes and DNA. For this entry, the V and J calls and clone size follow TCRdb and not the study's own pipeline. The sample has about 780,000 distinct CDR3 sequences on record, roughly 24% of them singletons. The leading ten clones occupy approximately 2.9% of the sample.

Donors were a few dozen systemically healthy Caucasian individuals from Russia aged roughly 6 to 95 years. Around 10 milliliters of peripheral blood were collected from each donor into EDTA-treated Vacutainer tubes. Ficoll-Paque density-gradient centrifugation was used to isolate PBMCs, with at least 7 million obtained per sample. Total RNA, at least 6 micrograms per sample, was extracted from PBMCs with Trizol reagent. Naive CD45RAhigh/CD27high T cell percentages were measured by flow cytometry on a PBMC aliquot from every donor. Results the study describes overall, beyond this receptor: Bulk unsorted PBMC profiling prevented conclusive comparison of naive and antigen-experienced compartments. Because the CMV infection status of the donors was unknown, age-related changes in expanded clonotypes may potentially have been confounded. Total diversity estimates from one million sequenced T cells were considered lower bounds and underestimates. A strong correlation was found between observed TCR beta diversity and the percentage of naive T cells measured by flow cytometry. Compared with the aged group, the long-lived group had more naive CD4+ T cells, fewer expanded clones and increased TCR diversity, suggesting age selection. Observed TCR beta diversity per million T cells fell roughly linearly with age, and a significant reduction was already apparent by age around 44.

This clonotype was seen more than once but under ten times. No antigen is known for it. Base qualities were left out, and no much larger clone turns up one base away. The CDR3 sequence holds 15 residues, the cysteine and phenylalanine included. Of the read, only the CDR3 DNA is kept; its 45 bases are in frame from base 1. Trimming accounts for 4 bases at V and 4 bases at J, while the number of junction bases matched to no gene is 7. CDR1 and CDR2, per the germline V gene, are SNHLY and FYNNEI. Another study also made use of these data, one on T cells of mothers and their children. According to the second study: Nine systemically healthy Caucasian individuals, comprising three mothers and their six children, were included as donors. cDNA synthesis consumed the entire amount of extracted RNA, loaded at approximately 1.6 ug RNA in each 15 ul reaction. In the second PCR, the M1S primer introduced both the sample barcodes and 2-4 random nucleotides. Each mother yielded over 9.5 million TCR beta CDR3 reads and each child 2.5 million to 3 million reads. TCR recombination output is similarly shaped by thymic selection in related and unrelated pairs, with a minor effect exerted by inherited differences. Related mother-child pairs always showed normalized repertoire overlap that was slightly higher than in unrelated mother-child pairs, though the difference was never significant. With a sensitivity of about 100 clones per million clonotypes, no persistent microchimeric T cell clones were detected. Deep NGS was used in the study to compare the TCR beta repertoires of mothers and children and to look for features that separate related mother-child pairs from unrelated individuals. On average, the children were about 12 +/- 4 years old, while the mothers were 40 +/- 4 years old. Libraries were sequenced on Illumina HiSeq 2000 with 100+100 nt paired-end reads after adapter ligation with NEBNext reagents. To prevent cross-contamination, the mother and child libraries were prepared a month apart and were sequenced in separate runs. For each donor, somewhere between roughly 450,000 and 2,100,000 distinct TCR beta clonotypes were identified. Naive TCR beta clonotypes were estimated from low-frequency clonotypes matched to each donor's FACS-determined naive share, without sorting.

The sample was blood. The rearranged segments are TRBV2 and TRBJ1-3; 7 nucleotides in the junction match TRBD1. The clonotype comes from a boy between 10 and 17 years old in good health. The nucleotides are TGTGCCAGCAGTGCCGGGACAGTGTACGGAAACACCATATATTTT. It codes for CASSAGTVYGNTIYF.